The T cell receptor (beta chain) under discussion was sequenced for a study of T cell changes during pregnancy in multiple sclerosis. Measured with immunoSEQ multiplex PCR; TCRdb has only the in-frame clones, and not every one. The sample has 55,000 or so clones, about 92% seen once. This CDR3 has 15 residues. CDR1 and CDR2 from the germline V gene are GTSNPN and SVGIG (reference sequence). Trimming removed 5 bases from V and 10 bases from J; junction bases left unmatched: 19. The sample was CD4+ T cells from peripheral blood mononuclear cells, taken after pregnancy. The chain carries TRBV30 and TRBJ1-1; 7 bases match TRBD1. This clonotype was obtained from a female donor with multiple sclerosis, enrolled in a pregnancy study. DNA for the CDR3: TGTGCCTGGGACCTTGGGGTTAGACAGGGAGGTACAGCTTTCTTT. Encoded protein: CAWDLGVRQGGTAFF.